Each of the 31 T cell receptor beta chains below was sequenced from the same sample in a study of blood T cell repertoires in COVID-19. Only in-frame clones appear in the TCRdb table, and some are missing; sequencing was by immunoSEQ multiplex PCR. The sample contains around 300,000 clones, 90% of which appear only once. The sample consisted of peripheral blood. These receptors were collected from a woman between 35 and 50 years old with COVID-19, enrolled during active disease.

V gene TRBV2 combines with J gene TRBJ2-2, with TRBD1 as a possible D gene (6 bases). In germline, CDR1 is SNHLY, CDR2 FYNNEI. The CDR3 runs 15 residues. V lost 7 bases and J 2 bases, leaving 14 bases between the germline ends. DNA for the CDR3: TGTGCCAGCACGGGCAGGGGCGATAACACCGGGGAGCTGTTTTTT. Translating it yields CASTGRGDNTGELFF.

The rearrangement joins TRBV6-5 to TRBJ2-3; possible D gene TRBD2, 5 bases. The CDR3 contains 14 residues. In germline, CDR1 is MNHEY, CDR2 SVGAGI. Trimming shortened V by 4 bases and J by 2 bases, and 10 bases separated the two germline ends. CDR3: CASSFWGDTDTQYF. CDR3 in DNA: TGTGCCAGCAGTTTCTGGGGAGACACAGATACGCAGTATTTT.

The chain combines TRBV10-3 with TRBJ2-1, with 11 positions matching TRBD2. The V segment lost 6 bases and the J segment 4 bases; nucleotides outside the gene matches: 5. CDR3 size: 15 residues. Germline lookup yields CDR1 ENHRY and CDR2 SYGVKD. The CDR3 coding sequence is TGTGCCATCAGGGAGACTAGCGGGGTATACAATGAGCAGTTCTTC. Translated: CAIRETSGVYNEQFF.

The V gene is TRBV28, the J gene TRBJ1-5; 7 positions match TRBD1. Germline CDR1 reads MDHEN; CDR2 reads SYDVKM. The CDR3 length is 16 residues. J gave up 1 base and V 8 bases, and 11 bases lay outside the gene matches. The CDR3, as DNA: TGTGCCAGCTGGACGTCCGGGACAGCGAGCAATCAGCCCCAGCATTTT. It translates to CASWTSGTASNQPQHF.

The chain joins TRBV30 to TRBJ2-2; D unresolved. V lost 1 base and J 5 bases, leaving 8 bases between the germline ends. Looked up from germline, CDR1 is GTSNPN and CDR2 is SVGIG (reference sequence). This CDR3 contains 13 residues. The CDR3 DNA reads as TGTGCCTGGAGTGGGCTCGGGACCGGGGAGCTGTTTTTT. Amino acid sequence: CAWSGLGTGELFF.

This sequence joins TRBV7-9 and TRBJ2-1; 8 nucleotides agree with TRBD2. CDR1 SEHNR and CDR2 FQNEAQ come from the germline V gene (reference sequence). The CDR3 has 18 residues. V trimming: 6 bases; J trimming: 0 bases; junction bases outside the gene matches: 13. The CDR3: CASSSPAGATSSYNEQFF. Written as DNA, the CDR3 is TGTGCCAGCAGTTCCCCAGCGGGGGCAACGAGCTCCTACAATGAGCAGTTCTTC.

The rearrangement links TRBV28 to TRBJ1-5, with D possibly matching TRBD1 (5 bases). The CDR3 length is 15 residues. The V and J ends lost 7 bases and 5 bases respectively, with 18 bases between them. Germline CDR1 is MDHEN and CDR2 is SYDVKM. CDR3 residues: CASTPQDNIYQPQHF. Here the CDR3 DNA reads TGTGCCAGCACCCCCCAGGACAACATTTATCAGCCCCAGCATTTT.

The rearrangement joins TRBV18 to TRBJ1-2, with 8 bases aligning to TRBD1. Germline V gene sequence: CDR1 KGHSH, CDR2 LQKENI. The CDR3 loop spans 15 amino acids. V lost 8 bases to trimming and J lost 2 bases; unmatched junction nucleotides: 10. CDR3 nucleotides: TGTGCCAGCACATCAAAAACAGGGGGGAACTATGGCTACACCTTC. Its translation: CASTSKTGGNYGYTF.

As DNA, the CDR3 is TGTGCCAGTAGTATTCCCGGGACAGGAGACTACTATGGCTACACCTTC. Translated, it gives CASSIPGTGDYYGYTF. V is TRBV19 and J is TRBJ1-2; TRBD1 aligns across 8 bases. With V trimmed by 3 bases and J by 3 bases, 9 bases remained unmatched. From germline, CDR1 is LNHDA and CDR2 SQIVND (reference sequence). The CDR3 totals 16 residues. The whole variable domain, remainder taken from reference TRBV19 and TRBJ1-2, is DGGITQSPKYLFRKEGQNVTLSCEQNLNHDAMYWYRQDPGQGLRLIYYSQIVNDFQKGDIAEGYSVSREKKESFPLTVTSAQKNPTAFYLCASSIPGTGDYYGYTFGSGTRLTVV.

The chain is built from TRBV5-4 and TRBJ1-6, with D hard to call. This CDR3 is 15 amino acids long. Per germline, CDR1 SGHNT and CDR2 YYREEE (reference sequence). V was cut by 1 base and J by 4 bases, with 9 bases left in between. As DNA, the CDR3 is TGTGCCAGCAGCTTGTTTGGGAGTTATAATTCACCCCTCCACTTT. This encodes CASSLFGSYNSPLHF.

The V call is TRBV9, the J call TRBJ1-2; D possibly corresponds to TRBD1 (5 bases). The CDR3 is made up of 17 amino acids. V was trimmed by 0 bases and J by 7 bases, leaving 22 bases between them. Looked up from germline, CDR1 is SGDLS and CDR2 is YYNGEE. The CDR3 DNA follows: TGTGCCAGCAGCGTAGGAGGGAATGGAGGGGTCGGTGGTGGCTACACCTTC. Protein sequence: CASSVGGNGGVGGGYTF. Drawing the rest from reference TRBV9 and TRBJ1-2, the complete variable domain is DSGVTQTPKHLITATGQRVTLRCSPRSGDLSVYWYQQSLDQGLQFLIQYYNGEERAKGNILERFSAQQFPDLHSELNLSSLELGDSALYFCASSVGGNGGVGGGYTFGSGTRLTVV.

The rearrangement uses TRBV5-1 and TRBJ1-2, with a tentative D call TRBD1 (5 bases). Germline assignment: CDR1 SGHRS and CDR2 YFSETQ. The CDR3 runs 14 residues. Trimming removed 0 bases from V and 6 bases from J, with 12 bases in between. CDR3 sequence: CASSLGEGSNGYTF. The CDR3 bases are TGCGCCAGCAGCTTGGGGGAGGGGTCGAATGGCTACACCTTC.

V gene TRBV6-5 combines with J gene TRBJ2-7; TRBD2 might be the D (5 bases). CDR3 length equals 11 residues. Trimming left V 7 bases short and J 4 bases short, with 8 bases between. CDR1 is MNHEY and CDR2 is SVGAGI in the germline V gene. The CDR3 region is CASKTGYEQYF. The DNA for the CDR3 is TGTGCCAGCAAAACGGGGTACGAGCAGTACTTC.

The rearrangement links TRBV9 to TRBJ1-3, with 10 positions matching TRBD1. The V segment lost 3 bases and the J segment 8 bases; nucleotides outside the gene matches: 8. Germline-derived CDR1 and CDR2 are SGDLS and YYNGEE. The CDR3 sequence is 15 residues long. CDR3 sequence: CASSDRDRGRDTIYF. The DNA of the CDR3 is TGTGCCAGCAGCGACCGGGACAGGGGACGGGACACCATATATTTT. The whole variable domain, remainder taken from reference TRBV9 and TRBJ1-3, is DSGVTQTPKHLITATGQRVTLRCSPRSGDLSVYWYQQSLDQGLQFLIQYYNGEERAKGNILERFSAQQFPDLHSELNLSSLELGDSALYFCASSDRDRGRDTIYFGEGSWLTVV.

The J gene is TRBJ2-3, the V gene TRBV7-8, with 10 bases lining up with TRBD2. V was pared by 5 bases and J by 4 bases, with 12 bases of the junction left unmatched. Germline V CDR1 and CDR2: SGHVS, FQNEAQ. The CDR3 extends over 17 amino acids. CDR3 in amino acids: CASSPPLAGVRADTQYF. Written as DNA, the CDR3 is TGTGCCAGCAGCCCCCCTCTAGCGGGGGTTCGGGCAGATACGCAGTATTTT.

This chain connects TRBV12-3 or TRBV12-4 to TRBJ1-1; D is uncertain. The V gene lost 1 base and the J gene lost 10 bases, with 10 bases spanning the gap. The CDR3 spans 12 residues. Here the CDR3 DNA reads TGTGCCAGCAGTTTAGGTCCACGGGTAGCTTTCTTT. This translates into CASSLGPRVAFF.

The chain recombines TRBV6-6 with TRBJ1-6; no clear D gene. The V and J ends lost 6 bases and 7 bases respectively, with 13 bases between them. CDR3 length: 14 amino acids. Germline lookup yields CDR1 MNHNY and CDR2 SVGAGI (reference sequence). Here the CDR3 reads CASRDRLENSPLHF. DNA for the CDR3: TGTGCCAGCAGGGATCGACTGGAGAATTCACCCCTCCACTTT.

As for this clone: Within the sample, other DNA sequences also encode this same CDR3. V usage is TRBV5-5 and J usage is TRBJ2-5; 7 nucleotides agree with TRBD1. Germline CDR1 and CDR2: SGHKS and YYEKEE (reference sequence). There are 14 residues in the CDR3. The V and J ends lost 1 base and 2 bases, in that order; junction bases with no gene match: 2. The CDR3 DNA reads TGTGCCAGCAGCTTGTTCAGGGGGCAAGAGACCCAGTACTTC. It codes for CASSLFRGQETQYF.

The chain recombines TRBV9 with TRBJ2-1, with 9 bases matching TRBD2. V gave up 4 bases and J gave up 4 bases; unmatched junction bases: 9. CDR1 SGDLS and CDR2 YYNGEE come from the germline V gene. This CDR3 region has 16 residues. The CDR3: CASSPSGTSTYNEQFF. The CDR3 DNA sequence: TGTGCCAGCAGCCCCAGTGGGACTAGCACGTACAATGAGCAGTTCTTC.

This rearrangement joins TRBV6-2 or TRBV6-3 to TRBJ1-5; no clear D. The CDR3 totals 13 residues. Per germline, CDR1 MNHEY and CDR2 SVGEGT. V lost 2 bases and J 3 bases, leaving 5 bases between the germline ends. CDR3 loop: CASSYIVNQPQHF. The DNA of the CDR3 is TGTGCCAGCAGTTACATAGTCAATCAGCCCCAGCATTTT.

This rearrangement joins TRBV28 to TRBJ1-5; TRBD1 agrees at 10 bases. J lost 1 base, V lost 5 bases, and 5 bases had no gene match. The CDR3 has 16 amino acids. Germline-derived CDR1 and CDR2 are MDHEN and SYDVKM. CDR3 loop: CASSQTGGWSNQPQHF. The DNA for the CDR3 is TGTGCCAGCAGTCAGACAGGGGGCTGGAGCAATCAGCCCCAGCATTTT.

J is TRBJ1-3 and V is TRBV30; 7 bases align to TRBD1. Per the germline V gene, CDR1 is GTSNPN and CDR2 is SVGIG (reference sequence). Trimming removed 5 bases from V and 0 bases from J; junction bases left unmatched: 7. CDR3 length equals 15 residues. CDR3 in DNA: TGTGCCTGGCGAGATTGGGACAGCTCTGGAAACACCATATATTTT. It yields the protein CAWRDWDSSGNTIYF.

V gene TRBV5-1 combines with J gene TRBJ2-3; TRBD2 agrees at 9 bases. The V and J ends lost 2 bases and 5 bases, in that order; junction bases with no gene match: 6. The CDR3 has 15 residues. Germline CDR1 and CDR2: SGHRS and YFSETQ. The CDR3 DNA reads TGCGCCAGCAGCTTTACTAGCGGGTGGGGAGATACGCAGTATTTT. Amino acids: CASSFTSGWGDTQYF.

The table lists this clone with a count of one. J is TRBJ2-1 and V is TRBV3-1 (or the pseudogene TRBV3-2); unclear D gene. This CDR3 is built from 18 residues. Germline lookup yields CDR1 LGHDT and CDR2 YNNKEL (reference sequence). V lost 1 base, J lost 0 bases, and 16 bases lay in between. CDR3 nucleotide sequence: TGTGCCAGCAGCCAAGTAACGTCCGTTACAAGCTCCTACAATGAGCAGTTCTTC. Its protein is CASSQVTSVTSSYNEQFF.

This chain joins TRBV5-4 and TRBJ1-1; TRBD1 might be the D (6 bases). Germline CDR1 and CDR2: SGHNT and YYREEE (reference sequence). The CDR3 contains 14 residues. Trimming took 0 bases from V and 5 from J, leaving 11 bases between them. The CDR3 DNA reads TGTGCCAGCAGCTTGGATGGGGGCGGAACTGAAGCTTTCTTT. Translated: CASSLDGGGTEAFF.

This clone has only a few counts. This sequence joins TRBV3-1 (or the pseudogene TRBV3-2) and TRBJ1-5, with 7 bases lining up with TRBD1. The CDR3 runs 14 residues. Germline values: CDR1 LGHDT, CDR2 YNNKEL (reference sequence). The ends lost 3 bases at V and 5 bases at J; junction bases unmatched: 4. The CDR3 DNA reads TGTGCCAGCAGCCACGGGACAGCACATCAGCCCCAGCATTTT. Its protein is CASSHGTAHQPQHF.

In regard to this clone: The junction does not match germline at one end; this may be a read error. This rearrangement joins TRBV4-1 to TRBJ1-1; a weak D match, TRBD1 (6 bases). Per the germline V gene, CDR1 is MGHRA and CDR2 is YSYEKL. This CDR3 spans 12 amino acids. The CDR3 sequence: CASSQDYRGATF. CDR3 nucleotides: TGCGCCAGCAGCCAAGATTACCGGGGGGCTACTTTT.

This clone turned up a few times. The chain couples TRBV29-1 to TRBJ2-7, with TRBD1 matching 8 bases. CDR1 is SQVTM, CDR2 ANQGSEA, per germline. Trimming at V came to 4 bases and at J to 6 bases, leaving 2 bases not matched to a gene. CDR3 length equals 11 residues. The DNA for the CDR3 is TGCAGCGTTGGACAGGGGACCGAGCAGTACTTC. Protein sequence: CSVGQGTEQYF.

The chain has TRBV12-3 or TRBV12-4 and TRBJ2-5; 10 nucleotides line up with TRBD2. The V gene end was trimmed by 7 bases and the J gene end by 1 base; junction bases not matched to a gene: 0. The CDR3 length is 13 residues. CDR3 in amino acids: CASKRGGQETQYF. The CDR3 bases are TGTGCCAGCAAGCGGGGGGGCCAAGAGACCCAGTACTTC.

The rearrangement uses TRBV19 and TRBJ1-6, with a possible D match to TRBD1 (5 bases). The CDR3 consists of 14 residues. V was cut by 0 bases and J by 7 bases, with 7 bases left in between. Germline assignment: CDR1 LNHDA and CDR2 SQIVND (reference sequence). The CDR3 DNA reads TGTGCCAGTAGTATAGACACAGGCAATTCACCCCTCCACTTT. It specifies CASSIDTGNSPLHF.

V is TRBV7-8 and J is TRBJ1-5; 10 bases line up with TRBD1. V lost 5 bases and J lost 5; bases outside the gene matches: 6. Looked up from germline, CDR1 is SGHVS and CDR2 is FQNEAQ. This CDR3 comprises 15 residues. The CDR3 region has the DNA TGTGCCAGCAGCGCCGGGACAGGGGTCGATCAGCCCCAGCATTTT. Residues: CASSAGTGVDQPQHF.